This T cell receptor (beta chain) was captured in a study of T-cell reconstitution after alpha-beta-depleted transplantation in children. General observations from the study: Diversity of TCRbeta at day 60 was high in some patients, arising from surviving recipient T cells and thymic progenitors.

The TCRbeta library incorporated unique molecular identifiers. TCRdb used MiXCR to reprocess the PCR reads, holding one entry per CDR3 protein. The sample records approximately 15,000 distinct CDR3 sequences, 9.5% to 15% being singletons. As concerns this clonotype: Its antigen is as yet unknown.

The sequence was obtained from a boy under three years old who had a stem cell transplant for Wiskott-Aldrich syndrome, so the T cells may come from the graft donor. The material sequenced was PBMCs, mostly from graft donor cells, taken 180 days after TCRalphabeta/CD19-depleted stem cell transplant.

CDR3: CASSVRLASSYNEQFF. The CDR3 DNA follows: TGTGCCAGCAGCGTCCGACTAGCGAGCTCCTACAATGAGCAGTTCTTC. The rearrangement joins TRBV9 to TRBJ2-1; 8 nucleotides align to TRBD2. The trim removed 2 bases at V and 0 bases at J, leaving 4 bases unmatched. The germline V gene encodes CDR1 SGDLS and CDR2 YYNGEE. The CDR3 sequence is 16 residues long.